This is a list of T cell receptor beta chains from one sample in a study of CD4 and CD8 cells across lung adenocarcinoma regions. TCRdb reprocessed the PCR reads via MiXCR and lists one record per CDR3 protein. The sample comprises over 15,000 distinct CDR3 sequences, roughly half of which are singletons, and approximately 60% rests with the top ten. Sequenced: CD8+ T cells from the center of a lung tumor. Receptors were obtained from a female donor with lung adenocarcinoma. The CD4 and CD8 labels of this study may be unreliable. CDR3s include the opening cysteine and the closing phenylalanine or tryptophan. The D gene is left open where the match is weak. Clone size is shown for a subset of rows, as once, few, many or a class of expanded clone.

14 | NA | TRBJ2-3 | TRBV27 | NA | CASRVLWATDTQYF | TGTGCCAGCAGGGTACTGTGGGCCACAGATACGCAGTATTTC
10 | NA | TRBJ2-1 | TRBV6-1 | NA | CASGLNEQFF | TGTGCCAGCGGACTGAATGAGCAGTTCTTC
17 | NA | TRBJ2-5 | TRBV6-2/TRBV6-3 | NA | CASSLWTGGGDTDTQYF | TGTGCCAGCAGTTTGTGGACCGGGGGCGGTGACACAGATACCCAGTACTTC
16 | medium-sized | TRBJ2-7 | TRBV6-1 | TRBD1 | CASSEGWAGGGYEQYF | TGTGCCAGCAGTGAAGGGTGGGCAGGGGGTGGGTACGAGCAGTACTTC
17 | few | TRBJ2-3 | TRBV15 | TRBD2 | CATSGLTSGSYTDTQYF | TGTGCCACCAGCGGCCTGACTAGCGGGAGTTATACAGATACGCAGTATTTT
15 | NA | TRBJ2-7 | TRBV6-1 | TRBD2 | CARGVASGDEDTQYF | TGTGCCAGGGGGGTCGCGAGCGGGGACGAAGATACGCAGTACTTC
14 | NA | TRBJ1-2 | TRBV6-1 | TRBD1 | CASSPDRDRYGYTF | TGTGCCAGCAGTCCCGACAGGGATCGGTATGGCTACACCTTC
14 | NA | TRBJ2-5 | TRBV10-3 | TRBD1 | CAISKDRGVETQYF | TGTGCCATCAGTAAGGACAGGGGTGTAGAGACCCAGTACTTC
15 | NA | TRBJ1-4 | TRBV27 | NA | CASSLMGSNFEKLFF | TGTGCCAGCAGTTTAATGGGCTCGAACTTCGAAAAACTGTTTTTT
16 | NA | TRBJ1-4 | TRBV11-2 | NA | CASSLDSGRPNEKLFF | TGTGCCAGCAGCTTAGATTCCGGGAGGCCTAATGAAAAACTGTTTTTT
15 | NA | TRBJ2-3 | TRBV27 | NA | CASGSGGRGTDTQYF | TGTGCCAGCGGTTCCGGGGGAAGGGGCACAGATACGCAGTACTTT
15 | once | TRBJ2-4 | TRBV6-1 | TRBD2 | CASSLGGGSTDTQYF | TGTGCCAGCAGTCTGGGGGGGGGGTCCACAGATACGCAGTACTTC
17 | NA | TRBJ2-7 | TRBV5-1 | TRBD2 | CASSLASGGFSSYEQYF | TGCGCCAGCAGCTTAGCTAGCGGGGGGTTCAGCTCCTACGAGCAGTACTTC
17 | NA | TRBJ2-1 | TRBV6-1 | TRBD2 | CASSAGLGGGDQETQYF | TGTGCCAGCAGTGCGGGACTAGGGGGAGGGGACCAAGAGACGCAGTATTTC
18 | NA | TRBJ2-7 | TRBV6-1 | TRBD2 | CASSVGLAGAVYSYEQYF | TGTGCCAGCAGTGTAGGACTAGCGGGGGCTGTCTATTCCTACGAGCAGTACTTC
16 | NA | TRBJ2-3 | TRBV7-6 | TRBD2 | CASSPDSGRGTDTQYF | TGTGCCAGCAGCCCTGACAGCGGGAGGGGCACAGATACGCAGTATTTT
14 | few | TRBJ2-1 | TRBV6-2/TRBV6-3 | TRBD2 | CASRTGGVGNEQFF | TGTGCCAGCAGGACGGGGGGGGTGGGGAATGAGCAGTTCTTC
15 | NA | TRBJ2-7 | TRBV6-5 | TRBD2 | CASSLGPAGWYEQYF | TGTGCCAGCAGTTTGGGGCCAGCGGGATGGTACGAGCAGTACTTC
14 | NA | TRBJ1-1 | TRBV6-5 | NA | CVSSYDRVNTEAFF | TGTGTCAGCAGTTACGACAGAGTGAACACTGAAGCTTTCTTT
14 | NA | TRBJ2-5 | TRBV6-5 | NA | CASSYRFGQETQYF | TGTGCCAGCAGTTACAGATTTGGGCAAGAGACCCAGTACTTC
14 | NA | TRBJ2-1 | TRBV7-8 | NA | CASSQGTANNEQFF | TGTGCCAGCAGCCAAGGGACCGCCAACAATGAGCAGTTCTTC
14 | NA | TRBJ2-3 | TRBV5-1 | TRBD2 | CASSSGGNTDTQYF | TGCGCCAGCAGTTCGGGAGGGAACACAGATACGCAGTATTTT
14 | NA | TRBJ2-5 | TRBV27 | NA | CASSSGRLQETQYF | TGTGCCAGCAGTAGTGGTAGACTGCAAGAGACCCAGTACTTC
19 | NA | TRBJ2-1 | TRBV27 | TRBD2 | CASSLWGLGGVSSYNEQFF | TGTGCCAGCAGTTTATGGGGGTTGGGGGGGGTGAGCTCCTACAATGAGCAGTTCTTC
11 | many | TRBJ1-1 | TRBV6-1 | NA | CASTQQFEAFF | TGTGCCAGCACTCAACAGTTTGAAGCTTTCTTT
15 | medium-sized | TRBJ2-5 | TRBV27 | NA | CASSPSGLAQETQYF | TGTGCCAGCAGTCCAAGTGGGCTAGCCCAAGAGACCCAGTACTTC
14 | NA | TRBJ2-5 | TRBV7-2 | NA | CASSLAGTGEVQYF | TGTGCCAGCAGCTTAGCCGGGACTGGGGAGGTCCAGTACTTC
15 | NA | TRBJ2-5 | TRBV6-2/TRBV6-3 | NA | CASGLGGCDKDTQYF | TGTGCCAGCGGGCTCGGGGGCTGTGACAAAGACACCCAGTACTTC
14 | few | TRBJ1-2 | TRBV2 | NA | CASSEAARNYGYTF | TGTGCCAGCAGTGAGGCCGCGCGAAACTATGGCTACACCTTC
14 | NA | TRBJ2-5 | TRBV6-2/TRBV6-3 | NA | CASSYATPPDAQYF | TGTGCCAGCAGTTACGCGACGCCTCCAGACGCCCAGTACTTC
16 | NA | TRBJ2-4 | TRBV27 | TRBD2 | CASSVAGGGRGDIQYF | TGTGCCAGCAGTGTCGCGGGGGGCGGGAGAGGGGACATTCAGTACTTC
16 | NA | TRBJ1-6 | TRBV6-5 | NA | CASSYRQSSYNSPLHF | TGTGCCAGCAGTTACCGACAGAGCTCCTATAATTCACCCCTCCACTTT
14 | many | TRBJ1-1 | TRBV6-1 | TRBD1 | CASSWDRWVTEAFF | TGTGCCAGCAGCTGGGACAGGTGGGTCACTGAAGCTTTCTTT
15 | few | TRBJ1-1 | TRBV27 | NA | CASRSLDGEATEAFF | TGTGCCAGCAGATCCCTAGATGGGGAGGCCACTGAAGCTTTCTTT
15 | NA | TRBJ2-4 | TRBV27 | TRBD2 | CASSFGGAAKDIQYF | TGTGCCAGCAGTTTCGGGGGGGCAGCCAAAGACATTCAGTATTTC
16 | NA | TRBJ2-4 | TRBV6-2/TRBV6-3 | NA | CASSYSGGAAKNIQYF | TGTGCCAGCAGTTACTCGGGGGGCGCGGCCAAAAACATTCAGTACTTC
12 | many | TRBJ1-1 | TRBV6-1 | NA | CASFGVGTEAFF | TGTGCCAGCTTTGGTGTTGGGACTGAAGCTTTCTTT
14 | once | TRBJ2-1 | TRBV10-1 | TRBD1 | CASSRDRGYNEQFF | TGCGCCAGCAGCCGGGACAGGGGATACAATGAGCAGTTCTTC
11 | NA | TRBJ2-3 | TRBV5-1 | NA | CASSNTDTQYF | TGCGCCAGCAGCAACACAGATACGCAGTATTTT
13 | NA | TRBJ2-7 | TRBV15 | NA | CATSRLLAYEQYF | TGTGCCACCAGCAGACTTCTAGCCTACGAGCAGTACTTC
16 | NA | TRBJ1-5 | TRBV6-2/TRBV6-3 | TRBD1 | CASSQESGTDNQPQHF | TGTGCCAGCAGTCAAGAGTCCGGGACAGACAATCAGCCCCAGCATTTT
15 | NA | TRBJ2-6 | TRBV7-2 | NA | CASSLDTYGANVLTF | TGTGCCAGCAGCTTAGATACTTACGGGGCCAACGTCCTGACTTTC
14 | NA | TRBJ2-7 | TRBV27 | TRBD1 | CASRQTGGRGEQYF | TGTGCCAGCCGGCAGACAGGGGGCAGGGGGGAGCAGTACTTC
20 | NA | TRBJ2-6 | TRBV7-8 | NA | CASSFMKGFRDRSGANVLTF | TGTGCCAGCAGCTTCATGAAGGGGTTCAGGGACCGCTCTGGGGCCAACGTCCTGACTTTC
16 | few | TRBJ2-1 | TRBV11-2 | NA | CASNPSGSWGGNEQFF | TGTGCCAGCAACCCGTCCGGTTCATGGGGAGGAAATGAGCAGTTCTTC
15 | many | TRBJ2-7 | TRBV27 | TRBD1 | CASRPFGTGFYEQYF | TGTGCCAGCAGACCCTTCGGGACAGGTTTCTACGAGCAGTACTTC
16 | few | TRBJ2-1 | TRBV27 | NA | CASTGLSLTTYNEQFF | TGTGCCAGCACGGGCCTCTCCCTTACAACCTACAATGAGCAGTTCTTC
16 | NA | TRBJ2-3 | TRBV10-2 | NA | CASSATGGGDPDTQYF | TGCGCCAGCAGTGCGACTGGCGGCGGTGACCCAGATACCCAGTATTTT
13 | NA | TRBJ2-1 | TRBV6-1 | NA | CASKEVFGGAQFF | TGTGCCAGCAAGGAAGTGTTCGGAGGTGCGCAGTTCTTC